The entry that follows covers one TCR beta chain sequence. Libraries were prepared by immunoSEQ multiplex PCR; TCRdb keeps only in-frame clonotypes and omits some of them. The table shows 85,000 to 130,000 clones, with more than 80% occurring only once. The data originate from a study of T cell changes during pregnancy in multiple sclerosis. Trimming removed 4 bases at V and 8 bases at J, with 8 bases between. The CDR3 consists of 11 residues. In germline, CDR1 is SEHNR, CDR2 FQNEAQ (reference sequence). This clonotype originated in a female donor with multiple sclerosis, enrolled in a pregnancy study. The J gene is TRBJ1-1, the V gene TRBV7-9, with D possibly matching TRBD1 (6 bases). Material: peripheral blood, obtained in the second trimester of pregnancy. CDR3 nucleotides: TGTGCCAGCAGCTCCGACAGGGAAGCTTTCTTT. Translating gives CASSSDREAFF.